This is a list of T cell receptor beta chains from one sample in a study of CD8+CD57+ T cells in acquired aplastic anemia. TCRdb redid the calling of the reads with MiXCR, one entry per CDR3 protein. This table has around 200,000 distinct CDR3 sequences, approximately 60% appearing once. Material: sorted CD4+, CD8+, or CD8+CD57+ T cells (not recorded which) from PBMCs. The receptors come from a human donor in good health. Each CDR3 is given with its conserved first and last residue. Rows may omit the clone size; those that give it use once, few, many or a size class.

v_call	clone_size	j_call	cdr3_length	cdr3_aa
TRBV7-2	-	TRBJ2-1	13	CASGRGGYNEQFF
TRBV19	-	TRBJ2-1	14	CASSLSKSYNEQFF
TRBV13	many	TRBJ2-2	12	CASSFYPGELFF
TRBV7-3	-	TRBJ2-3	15	CASSLEGGPVDTQYF
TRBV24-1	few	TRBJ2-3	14	CATSPGVYADTQYF
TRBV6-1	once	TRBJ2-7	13	CASSAGVAYEQYF
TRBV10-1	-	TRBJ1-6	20	CASIPRRGRGCLEYNSPLHF
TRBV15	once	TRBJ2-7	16	CATSRDLPGGNYEQYF
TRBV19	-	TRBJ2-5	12	CASRQAGETQYF
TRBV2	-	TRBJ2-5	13	CASTPTSPETQYF
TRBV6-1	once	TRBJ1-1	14	CASSEAVEGASSFF
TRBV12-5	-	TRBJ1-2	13	CASASDSFYGYTF
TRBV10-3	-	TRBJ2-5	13	CAISEEEGETQYF
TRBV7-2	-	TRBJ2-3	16	CASSYRSSGTTDTQYF
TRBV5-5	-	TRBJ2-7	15	CASSSPPGQDYEQYF
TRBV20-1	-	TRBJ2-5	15	CSARDSGGNQETQYF
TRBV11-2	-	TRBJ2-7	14	CASSLSDWTYEQYF
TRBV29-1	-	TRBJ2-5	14	CSVSGTGEWETQYF
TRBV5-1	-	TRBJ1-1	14	CASSLAPGPREAFF
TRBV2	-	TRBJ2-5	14	CASCPVRGQETQYF
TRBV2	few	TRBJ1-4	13	CASSGQGNEKLFF
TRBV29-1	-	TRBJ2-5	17	CSALGGRAHEYQETQYF
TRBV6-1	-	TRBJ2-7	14	CASSEIGLPYEQYF
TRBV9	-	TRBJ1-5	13	CASSGAGNQPQHF
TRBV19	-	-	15	CASNGITGGNYEQYF
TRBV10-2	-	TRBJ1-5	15	CASSESGIANQPQHF
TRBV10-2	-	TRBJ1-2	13	CASSEGPQYGYTF
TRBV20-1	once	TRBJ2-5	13	CSALGQGEETQYF
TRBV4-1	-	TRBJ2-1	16	CASSRIGTSVYNEQFF
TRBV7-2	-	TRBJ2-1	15	CASRSRLAANNEQFF